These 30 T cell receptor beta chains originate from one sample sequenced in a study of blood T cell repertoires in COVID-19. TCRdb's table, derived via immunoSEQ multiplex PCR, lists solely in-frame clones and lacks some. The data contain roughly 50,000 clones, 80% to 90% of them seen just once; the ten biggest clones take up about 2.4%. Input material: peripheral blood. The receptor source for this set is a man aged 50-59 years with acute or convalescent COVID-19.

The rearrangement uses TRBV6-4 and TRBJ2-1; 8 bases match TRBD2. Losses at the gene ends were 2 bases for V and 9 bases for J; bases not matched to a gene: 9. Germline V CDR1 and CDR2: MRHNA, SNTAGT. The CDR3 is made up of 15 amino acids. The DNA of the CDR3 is TGTGCCAGCAGTGACACGGTGCGGGGGGCCGGTGAGCAGTTCTTC. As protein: CASSDTVRGAGEQFF.

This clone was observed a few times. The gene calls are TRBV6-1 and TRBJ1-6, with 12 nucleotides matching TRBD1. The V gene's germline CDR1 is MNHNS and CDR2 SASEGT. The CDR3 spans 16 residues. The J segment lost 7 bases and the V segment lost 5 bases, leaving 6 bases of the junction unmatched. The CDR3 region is CASSKGDRGLNSPLHF. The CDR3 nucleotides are TGTGCCAGCAGTAAAGGGGACAGGGGGCTAAATTCACCCCTCCACTTT.

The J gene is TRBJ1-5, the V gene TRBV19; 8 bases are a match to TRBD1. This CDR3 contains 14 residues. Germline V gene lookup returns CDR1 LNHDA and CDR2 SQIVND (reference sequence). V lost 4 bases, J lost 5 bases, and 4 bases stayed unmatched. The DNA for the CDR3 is TGTGCCAGTAGTAGGGACAGGTTTGATCAGCCCCAGCATTTT. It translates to CASSRDRFDQPQHF.

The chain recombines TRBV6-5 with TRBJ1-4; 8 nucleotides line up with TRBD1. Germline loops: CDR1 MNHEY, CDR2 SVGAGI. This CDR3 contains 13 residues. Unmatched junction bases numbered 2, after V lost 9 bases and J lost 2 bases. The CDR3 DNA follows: TGTGCCAGTAGGACAGGGACTAATGAAAAACTGTTTTTT. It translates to CASRTGTNEKLFF.

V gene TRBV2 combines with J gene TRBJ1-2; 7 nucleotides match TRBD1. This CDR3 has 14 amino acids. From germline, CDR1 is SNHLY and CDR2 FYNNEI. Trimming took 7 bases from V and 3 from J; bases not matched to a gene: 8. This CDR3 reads CASKTGQTHYGYTF. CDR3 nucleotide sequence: TGTGCCAGCAAGACGGGACAGACTCACTATGGCTACACCTTC.

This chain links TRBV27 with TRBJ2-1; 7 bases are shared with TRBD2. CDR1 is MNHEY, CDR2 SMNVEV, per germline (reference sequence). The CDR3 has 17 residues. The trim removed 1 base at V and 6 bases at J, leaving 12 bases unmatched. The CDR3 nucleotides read TGTGCCAGCAGTTTATTCGAGACTAGCTCCAGAGGCAATGAGCAGTTCTTC. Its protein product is CASSLFETSSRGNEQFF.

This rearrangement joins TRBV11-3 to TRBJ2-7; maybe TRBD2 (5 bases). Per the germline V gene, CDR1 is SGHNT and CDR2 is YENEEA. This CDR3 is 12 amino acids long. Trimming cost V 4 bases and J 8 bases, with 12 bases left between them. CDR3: CASSSRTPKQYF. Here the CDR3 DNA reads TGTGCCAGCAGCTCCAGGACTCCAAAGCAGTACTTC.

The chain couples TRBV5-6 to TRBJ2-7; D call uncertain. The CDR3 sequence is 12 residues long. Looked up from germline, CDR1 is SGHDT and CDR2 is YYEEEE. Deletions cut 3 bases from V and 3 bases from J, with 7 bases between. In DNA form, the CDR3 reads TGTGCCAGCAGCTCTATCCTCTACGAGCAGTACTTC. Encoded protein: CASSSILYEQYF.

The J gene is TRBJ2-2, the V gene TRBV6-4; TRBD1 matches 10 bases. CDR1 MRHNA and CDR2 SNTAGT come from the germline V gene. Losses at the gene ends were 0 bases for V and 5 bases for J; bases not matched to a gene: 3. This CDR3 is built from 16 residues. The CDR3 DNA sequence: TGTGCCAGCAGTGACTCCCCGGGACAGGGGACCGGGGAGCTGTTTTTT. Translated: CASSDSPGQGTGELFF.

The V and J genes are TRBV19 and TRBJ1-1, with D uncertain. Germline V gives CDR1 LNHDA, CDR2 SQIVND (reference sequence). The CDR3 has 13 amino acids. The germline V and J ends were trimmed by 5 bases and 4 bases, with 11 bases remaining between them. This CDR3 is CASSPREGTEAFF. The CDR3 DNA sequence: TGTGCCAGTAGTCCACGGGAAGGCACTGAAGCTTTCTTT.

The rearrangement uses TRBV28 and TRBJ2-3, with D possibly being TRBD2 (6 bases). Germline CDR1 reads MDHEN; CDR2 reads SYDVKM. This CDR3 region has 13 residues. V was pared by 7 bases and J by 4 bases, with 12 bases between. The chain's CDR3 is CASNFGSPDTQYF. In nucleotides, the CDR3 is TGTGCCAGCAACTTCGGGAGCCCAGATACGCAGTATTTT.

CDR3 DNA sequence: TGTGCCATCAGTGAGCTAGCGGGCCCGAACACCGGGGAGCTGTTTTTT. This codes for CAISELAGPNTGELFF. This chain links TRBV10-3 with TRBJ2-2; 8 bases map to TRBD2. CDR1 is ENHRY and CDR2 is SYGVKD in the germline V gene. The CDR3 spans 16 residues. V lost 2 bases to trimming and J lost 0 bases; unmatched junction nucleotides: 2.

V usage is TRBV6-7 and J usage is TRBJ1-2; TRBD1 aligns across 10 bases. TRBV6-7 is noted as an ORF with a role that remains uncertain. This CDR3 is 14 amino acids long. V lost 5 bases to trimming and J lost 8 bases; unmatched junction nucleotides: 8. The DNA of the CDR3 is TGTGCCAGCAGTCTTCGGGACAGGGGTCTCGGCTACACCTTC. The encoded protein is CASSLRDRGLGYTF.

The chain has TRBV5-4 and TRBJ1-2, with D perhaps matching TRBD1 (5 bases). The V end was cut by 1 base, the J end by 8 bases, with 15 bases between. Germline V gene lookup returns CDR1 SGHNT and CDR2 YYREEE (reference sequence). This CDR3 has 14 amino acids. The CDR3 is CASSLTGVPEGYTF. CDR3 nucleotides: TGTGCCAGCAGCTTGACGGGGGTGCCCGAGGGCTACACCTTC. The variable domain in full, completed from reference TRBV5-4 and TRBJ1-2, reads ETGVTQSPTHLIKTRGQQVTLRCSSQSGHNTVSWYQQALGQGPQFIFQYYREEENGRGNFPPRFSGLQFPNYSSELNVNALELDDSALYLCASSLTGVPEGYTFGSGTRLTVV.

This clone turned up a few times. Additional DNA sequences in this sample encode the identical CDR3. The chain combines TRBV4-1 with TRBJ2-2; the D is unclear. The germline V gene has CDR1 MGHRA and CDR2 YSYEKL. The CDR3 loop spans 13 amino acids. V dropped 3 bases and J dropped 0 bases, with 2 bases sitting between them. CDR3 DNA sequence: TGCGCCAGCAGCCACTCGAACACCGGGGAGCTGTTTTTT. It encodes CASSHSNTGELFF.

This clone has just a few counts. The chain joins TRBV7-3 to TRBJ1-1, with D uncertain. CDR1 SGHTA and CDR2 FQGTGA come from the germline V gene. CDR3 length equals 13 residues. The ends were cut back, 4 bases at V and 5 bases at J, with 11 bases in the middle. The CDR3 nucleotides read TGTGCCAGCAGCTCCGCGAGGGAAACTGAAGCTTTCTTT. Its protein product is CASSSARETEAFF.

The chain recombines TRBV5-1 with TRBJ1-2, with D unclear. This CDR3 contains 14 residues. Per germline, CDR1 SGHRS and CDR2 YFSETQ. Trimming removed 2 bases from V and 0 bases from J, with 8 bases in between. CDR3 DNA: TGCGCCAGCAGCTTCGGGAGAGCTAACTATGGCTACACCTTC. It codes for CASSFGRANYGYTF.

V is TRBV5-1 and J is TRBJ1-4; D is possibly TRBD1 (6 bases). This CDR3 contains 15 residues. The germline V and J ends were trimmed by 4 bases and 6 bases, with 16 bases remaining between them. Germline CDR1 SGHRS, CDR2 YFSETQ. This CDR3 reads CASSQWGQGDEKLFF. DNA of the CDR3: TGCGCCAGCAGCCAATGGGGGCAAGGTGATGAAAAACTGTTTTTT.

The CDR3, as DNA: TGTGCCAGCAGCTTGGGTCAGGATGTTCACACCATATATTTT. Translated: CASSLGQDVHTIYF. The J gene is TRBJ1-3, the V gene TRBV13; no reliable D call. The length of the CDR3 is 14 residues. V gave up 3 bases and J gave up 8 bases, with 14 bases separating them. The V gene's germline CDR1 is PRHDT and CDR2 FYEKMQ (reference sequence). The full variable domain, in which reference TRBV13 and TRBJ1-3 provide the parts outside the CDR3, is AAGVIQSPRHLIKEKRETATLKCYPIPRHDTVYWYQQGPGQDPQFLISFYEKMQSDKGSIPDRFSAQQFSDYHSELNMSSLELGDSALYFCASSLGQDVHTIYFGEGSWLTVV.

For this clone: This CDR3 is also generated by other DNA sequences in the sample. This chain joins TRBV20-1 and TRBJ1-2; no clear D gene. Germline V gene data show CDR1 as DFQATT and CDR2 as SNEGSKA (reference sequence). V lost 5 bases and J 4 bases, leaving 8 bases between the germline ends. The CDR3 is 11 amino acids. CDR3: CSASGSYGYTF. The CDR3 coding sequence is TGCAGTGCTTCAGGAAGCTATGGCTACACCTTC.

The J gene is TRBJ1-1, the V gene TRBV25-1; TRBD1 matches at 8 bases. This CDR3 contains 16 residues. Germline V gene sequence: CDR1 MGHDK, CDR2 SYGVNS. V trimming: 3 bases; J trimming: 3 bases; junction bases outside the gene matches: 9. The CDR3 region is CASSDPRGRGDTEAFF. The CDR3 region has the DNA TGTGCCAGCAGTGACCCCAGGGGGCGCGGGGACACTGAAGCTTTCTTT.

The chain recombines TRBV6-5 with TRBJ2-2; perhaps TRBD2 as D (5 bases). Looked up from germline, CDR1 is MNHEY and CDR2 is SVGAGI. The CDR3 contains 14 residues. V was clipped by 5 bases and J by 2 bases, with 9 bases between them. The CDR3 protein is CASSRGVNTGELFF. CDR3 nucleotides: TGTGCCAGCAGTCGGGGAGTAAACACCGGGGAGCTGTTTTTT.

In DNA, the CDR3 is TGTGCCAGCAGTCCCCGGGACATGAGCACCATATATTTT. Translation: CASSPRDMSTIYF. The chain has TRBV27 and TRBJ1-3; TRBD1 is a possible D gene (6 bases). Deletions cut 5 bases from V and 9 bases from J, with 14 bases between. The CDR3 runs to 13 residues. Germline V lookup: CDR1 MNHEY, CDR2 SMNVEV (reference sequence).

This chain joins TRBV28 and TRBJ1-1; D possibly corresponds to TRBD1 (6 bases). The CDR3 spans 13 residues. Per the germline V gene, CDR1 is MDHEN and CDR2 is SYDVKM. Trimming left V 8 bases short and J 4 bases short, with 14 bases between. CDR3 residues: CASLQIGGTEAFF. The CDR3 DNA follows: TGTGCCAGCCTACAGATAGGGGGCACTGAAGCTTTCTTT.

CDR3 coding DNA: TGTGCCAGCACCCAGGGTTTTCCGAACACTGAAGCTTTCTTT. Its translation: CASTQGFPNTEAFF. The chain has TRBV6-5 and TRBJ1-1; tentative D call: TRBD1 (5 bases). The CDR3 loop spans 14 amino acids. V was shortened by 7 bases and J by 1 base, with 13 bases between the two germline ends. Germline assignment: CDR1 MNHEY and CDR2 SVGAGI.

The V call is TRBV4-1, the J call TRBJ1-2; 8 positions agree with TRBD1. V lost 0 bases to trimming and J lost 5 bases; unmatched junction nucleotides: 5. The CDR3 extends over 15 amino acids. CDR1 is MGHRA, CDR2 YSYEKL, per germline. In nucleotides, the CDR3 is TGCGCCAGCAGCCAAGAGGGGACAGGTCCATATGGCTACACCTTC. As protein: CASSQEGTGPYGYTF.

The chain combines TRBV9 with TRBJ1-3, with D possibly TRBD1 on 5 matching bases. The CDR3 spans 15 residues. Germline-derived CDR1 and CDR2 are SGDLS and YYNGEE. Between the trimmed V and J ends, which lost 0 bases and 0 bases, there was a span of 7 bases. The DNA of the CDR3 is TGTGCCAGCAGCGTAGGTGGGGCCTCTGGAAACACCATATATTTT. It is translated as CASSVGGASGNTIYF.

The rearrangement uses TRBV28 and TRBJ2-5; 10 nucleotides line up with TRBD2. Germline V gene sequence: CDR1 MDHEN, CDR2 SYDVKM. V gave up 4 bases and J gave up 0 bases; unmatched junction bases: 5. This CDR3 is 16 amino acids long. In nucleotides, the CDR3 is TGTGCCAGCAGTTCCCCACTAGCGGGGTACCAAGAGACCCAGTACTTC. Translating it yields CASSSPLAGYQETQYF.

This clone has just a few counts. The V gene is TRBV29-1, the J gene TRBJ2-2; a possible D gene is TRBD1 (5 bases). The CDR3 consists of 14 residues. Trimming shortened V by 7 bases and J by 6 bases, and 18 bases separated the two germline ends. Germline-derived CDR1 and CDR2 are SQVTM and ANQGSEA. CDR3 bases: TGCAGCGCTGAGACAGAACTCCACCCCGGGGAGCTGTTTTTT. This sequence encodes CSAETELHPGELFF.

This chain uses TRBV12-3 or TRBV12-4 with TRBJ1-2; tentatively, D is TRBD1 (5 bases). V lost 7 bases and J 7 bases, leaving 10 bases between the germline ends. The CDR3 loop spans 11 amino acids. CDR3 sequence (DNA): TGTGCCAGCACCTCAGGGTTTGGCTACACCTTC. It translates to CASTSGFGYTF.